These 25 T cell receptor beta chains originate from one sample sequenced in a study of blood T cell repertoires in COVID-19. Generated by immunoSEQ multiplex PCR, the TCRdb table keeps only in-frame clones and is missing some. The sample lists 540,000 or so clones, 85% to 90% occurring once. The specimen was peripheral blood. These receptors came from a woman aged 50 to 65 with COVID-19, enrolled during active disease.

The V and J genes are TRBV28 and TRBJ1-2; 8 bases align to TRBD1. The CDR3 consists of 14 residues. Losses at the gene ends were 7 bases for V and 3 bases for J; bases not matched to a gene: 7. CDR1 and CDR2 (germline): MDHEN, SYDVKM. CDR3: CASISPGGDYGYTF. CDR3 sequence (DNA): TGTGCCAGCATTTCACCAGGGGGCGACTATGGCTACACCTTC.

This clone was counted a single time. The DNA of the CDR3 is TGTGCCACCCAGATTTCGGGGGGTGCAGATACGCAGTATTTT. This encodes CATQISGGADTQYF. The genes are TRBV6-5 and TRBJ2-3; TRBD2 aligns across 7 bases. The CDR3 consists of 14 residues. CDR1 is MNHEY, CDR2 SVGAGI, per germline. J gave up 4 bases and V 10 bases, and 11 bases lay outside the gene matches.

This chain links TRBV18 with TRBJ1-1, with D unresolved. V gave up 2 bases and J gave up 3 bases, with 13 bases separating them. Germline-derived CDR1 and CDR2 are KGHSH and LQKENI. CDR3 size: 15 residues. CDR3 amino acids: CASSPTSVLDTEAFF. The DNA for the CDR3 is TGTGCCAGCTCACCAACCTCGGTCTTGGACACTGAAGCTTTCTTT. The full variable domain, in which reference TRBV18 and TRBJ1-1 provide the parts outside the CDR3, is NAGVMQNPRHLVRRRGQEARLRCSPMKGHSHVYWYRQLPEEGLKFMVYLQKENIIDESGMPKERFSAEFPKEGPSILRIQQVVRGDSAAYFCASSPTSVLDTEAFFGQGTRLTVV.

The V gene is TRBV9, the J gene TRBJ2-7, with TRBD2 as a possible D gene (6 bases). The CDR3 has 15 amino acids. The germline V gene encodes CDR1 SGDLS and CDR2 YYNGEE. Trimming removed 5 bases from V and 3 bases from J, with 18 bases in between. DNA of the CDR3: TGTGCCAGCAGTGTTGCGGGGCACATCATCTACGAGCAGTACTTC. Amino acids: CASSVAGHIIYEQYF.

The rearrangement links TRBV11-3 to TRBJ1-3; D is unclear. Germline V gives CDR1 SGHNT, CDR2 YENEEA. With 0 bases removed from V and 4 bases from J, the gap between germline ends came to 10 bases. The CDR3 has 15 residues. In DNA, the CDR3 is TGTGCCAGCAGCTTAGAATATGGGCTCGGAAACACCATATATTTT. Translation gives CASSLEYGLGNTIYF.

This chain links TRBV7-3 with TRBJ1-1; D remains ambiguous. CDR1 is SGHTA and CDR2 is FQGTGA in the germline V gene. The CDR3 covers 12 residues. V was shortened by 2 bases and J by 11 bases, with 12 bases between the two germline ends. Here the CDR3 reads CASSLDGRRAFF. The CDR3 DNA follows: TGTGCCAGCAGCTTAGATGGCCGGAGGGCTTTCTTT.

In the case of this clone: The junction and the germline gene differ at one end; a read error may be behind it. The chain recombines TRBV2 with TRBJ2-1; a possible D gene is TRBD2 (6 bases). CDR1 and CDR2 from the germline V gene are SNHLY and FYNNEI. CDR3 length: 11 amino acids. The CDR3 DNA follows: TGTGCCAGCAGTGAGGGGGACTTCACGATCTTC. It encodes CASSEGDFTIF.

In its sample, this clone was seen once. V is TRBV6-5 and J is TRBJ1-1, with 7 bases lining up with TRBD1. V lost 2 bases to trimming and J lost 11 bases; unmatched junction nucleotides: 8. This CDR3 has 13 amino acids. Germline CDR1 MNHEY, CDR2 SVGAGI. In DNA, the CDR3 is TGTGCCAGCAGTTACACAGGACAGGCGCTTGCTTTCTTT. It encodes CASSYTGQALAFF.

Written as DNA, the CDR3 is TGTGCCAGCACCAACGAGGCTGCGAACACTGAAGCTTTCTTT. Its protein product is CASTNEAANTEAFF. The chain links TRBV6-5 to TRBJ1-1; D remains unclear. V was cut by 7 bases and J by 1 base, with 13 bases left in between. Per the germline V gene, CDR1 is MNHEY and CDR2 is SVGAGI. CDR3 length: 14 amino acids.

Turning to this clone: Other DNA sequences from this sample encode an identical CDR3 as well. The chain carries TRBV6-1 and TRBJ1-1, with D possibly TRBD1 on 6 matching bases. V was shortened by 0 bases and J by 2 bases, with 10 bases between the two germline ends. This CDR3 contains 15 residues. From germline, CDR1 is MNHNS and CDR2 SASEGT. This chain's CDR3 is CASSEAGQINTEAFF. CDR3 sequence (DNA): TGTGCCAGCAGTGAAGCAGGACAGATTAACACTGAAGCTTTCTTT.

This clone has only a few counts. This chain links TRBV28 with TRBJ1-5, with 10 bases that match TRBD1. Germline values: CDR1 MDHEN, CDR2 SYDVKM. The J segment lost 6 bases and the V segment lost 3 bases, leaving 8 bases of the junction unmatched. The CDR3 is 16 residues long. The CDR3 DNA is TGTGCCAGCAGTTTCATCGGACAGGGGGACAGTCAGCCCCAGCATTTT. Its translation is CASSFIGQGDSQPQHF. Combining the CDR3 with reference TRBV28 and TRBJ1-5 gives the whole variable domain DVKVTQSSRYLVKRTGEKVFLECVQDMDHENMFWYRQDPGLGLRLIYFSYDVKMKEKGDIPEGYSVSREKKERFSLILESASTNQTSMYLCASSFIGQGDSQPQHFGDGTRLSIL.

This rearrangement joins TRBV15 to TRBJ2-1; a weak D match, TRBD1 (5 bases). This CDR3 contains 18 residues. CDR1 and CDR2 (germline): LNHNV, YYDKDF (reference sequence). V was cut by 2 bases and J by 4 bases, with 21 bases left in between. CDR3 residues: CATSRSITRQSLYNEQFF. Here the CDR3 DNA reads TGTGCCACCAGCAGAAGTATCACCCGACAGAGCCTTTACAATGAGCAGTTCTTC.

This CDR3 reads CATSGDRGTGELFF. The DNA for the CDR3 is TGTGCCACCAGTGGAGACAGGGGTACCGGGGAGCTGTTTTTT. The gene calls are TRBV24-1 and TRBJ2-2, with 8 bases that match TRBD1. Trimming at V came to 5 bases and at J to 5 bases, leaving 3 bases not matched to a gene. The CDR3 loop spans 14 amino acids. Germline loops: CDR1 KGHDR, CDR2 SFDVKD.

The chain links TRBV19 to TRBJ2-1; no clear D gene. V lost 1 base, J lost 5 bases, and 12 bases lay in between. The V gene's germline CDR1 is LNHDA and CDR2 SQIVND (reference sequence). The CDR3 runs to 15 residues. The CDR3 loop reads CASSIVAVSHNEQFF. The CDR3 region has the DNA TGTGCCAGTAGTATAGTCGCGGTTAGTCACAATGAGCAGTTCTTC.

This clone was seen repeatedly, ten times or more. The chain links TRBV3-1 (or the pseudogene TRBV3-2) to TRBJ2-1; D perhaps matches TRBD1 (6 bases). Per the germline V gene, CDR1 is LGHDT and CDR2 is YNNKEL (reference sequence). V was shortened by 1 base and J by 9 bases, with 10 bases between the two germline ends. The CDR3 contains 13 residues. The DNA for the CDR3 is TGTGCCAGCAGCCAAGTTACAGGGAGTGAGCAGTTCTTC. Residues: CASSQVTGSEQFF.

This clone was seen a few times. This sequence joins TRBV11-3 and TRBJ2-2, with D perhaps TRBD2 (6 bases). V gave up 6 bases and J gave up 3 bases, with 14 bases separating them. The germline V gene encodes CDR1 SGHNT and CDR2 YENEEA. CDR3 length equals 15 residues. CDR3 nucleotides: TGTGCCAGCAGTTTACGGGCGGGATACACCGGGGAGCTGTTTTTT. This codes for CASSLRAGYTGELFF.

The rearrangement joins TRBV19 to TRBJ1-5; 8 bases are shared with TRBD1. Germline V CDR1 and CDR2: LNHDA, SQIVND (reference sequence). The CDR3 has 15 amino acids. With 7 bases clipped from V and 0 bases from J, the junction kept 5 bases outside the gene matches. Written as DNA, the CDR3 is TGTGCCAGTACACGGGACAGGAATAGCAATCAGCCCCAGCATTTT. This sequence encodes CASTRDRNSNQPQHF.

The chain's CDR3 is CASSRDIAGGRDTQYF. The CDR3 DNA is TGTGCCAGCAGTCGAGATATAGCGGGGGGGCGGGATACGCAGTATTTT. The V gene is TRBV6-6, the J gene TRBJ2-3, with 11 nucleotides matching TRBD2. Germline loops: CDR1 MNHNY, CDR2 SVGAGI (reference sequence). The CDR3 extends over 16 amino acids. The trim removed 5 bases at V and 6 bases at J, leaving 10 bases unmatched.

This clone was observed a few times. The genes are TRBV3-1 (or the pseudogene TRBV3-2) and TRBJ2-3, with 7 bases aligning to TRBD1. CDR3 size: 16 residues. J was trimmed by 0 bases and V by 5 bases; bases with no gene match: 8. Per germline, CDR1 LGHDT and CDR2 YNNKEL (reference sequence). The CDR3: CASSKAKGGSTDTQYF. CDR3 nucleotides: TGTGCCAGCAGCAAAGCAAAAGGGGGCAGCACAGATACGCAGTATTTT.

This chain links TRBV24-1 with TRBJ2-7, with 11 positions matching TRBD2. Trimming at V came to 3 bases and at J to 5 bases, leaving 5 bases not matched to a gene. This CDR3 has 15 residues. Germline CDR1 and CDR2: KGHDR and SFDVKD. The CDR3 DNA reads TGTGCCACCAGTGATATAGCGGGGGGGCAGGACGAGCAGTACTTC. Its translation: CATSDIAGGQDEQYF.

The chain couples TRBV4-1 to TRBJ2-1; 10 bases fit TRBD2. J lost 8 bases, V lost 0 bases, and 10 bases had no gene match. Germline lookup yields CDR1 MGHRA and CDR2 YSYEKL. The CDR3 is made up of 17 amino acids. The CDR3 region has the DNA TGCGCCAGCAGCCAAGATCCAGGAGCGGGGGGGCAGCATGAGCAGTTCTTC. It specifies CASSQDPGAGGQHEQFF.

The chain carries TRBV29-1 and TRBJ2-6, with 9 nucleotides matching TRBD1. V lost 5 bases, J lost 2 bases, and 1 base stayed unmatched. The CDR3 runs 14 residues. Germline V gene data show CDR1 as SQVTM and CDR2 as ANQGSEA. The CDR3 DNA is TGCAGCGTTCGGACAGGGGCTGGGGCCAACGTCCTGACTTTC. It specifies CSVRTGAGANVLTF.

This chain uses TRBV19 with TRBJ1-1, with unresolved D. The germline V and J ends were trimmed by 2 bases and 6 bases, with 10 bases remaining between them. CDR1 is LNHDA, CDR2 SQIVND, per germline (reference sequence). The CDR3 runs 13 residues. The DNA of the CDR3 is TGTGCCAGTAGTATATCCCGACAATCTGAAGCTTTCTTT. It codes for CASSISRQSEAFF.

This clone was detected once. The V gene is TRBV9, the J gene TRBJ1-5; perhaps TRBD1 as D (6 bases). Trimming took off 0 bases at V and 7 bases at J, with 11 bases between the two ends. The CDR3 has 14 amino acids. Germline CDR1 and CDR2: SGDLS and YYNGEE. CDR3 DNA: TGTGCCAGCAGCGTAGGGGAGGGGGGGCAGCCCCAGCATTTT. Translating gives CASSVGEGGQPQHF.

The chain joins TRBV11-2 to TRBJ2-3; maybe TRBD2 (6 bases). V was clipped by 0 bases and J by 10 bases, with 8 bases between them. In germline, CDR1 is SGHAT, CDR2 FQNNGV. The CDR3 loop spans 12 amino acids. This CDR3 is CASSLDRGSQYF. In DNA, the CDR3 is TGTGCCAGCAGCTTAGATCGGGGGTCGCAGTATTTT.